Listed below are T cell receptor beta chains from one sample, sequenced in a study of early stage breast cancer tumors. Produced via immunoSEQ multiplex PCR; TCRdb's table is partial and in-frame only. The repertoire consists of under 75,000 clones, with more than 60% occurring once and the leading ten covering approximately 3.6%. Sequencing was done on a sample of blood. These TCRs come from a person aged 25 to 39 with breast cancer. CDR3s include the opening cysteine and the closing phenylalanine or tryptophan. Each record gives: J gene, clone size, D gene, V gene, CDR3 protein, CDR3 DNA. The D gene is left open where the match is weak. Clone size, where shown, is once, few, many, or a class for clones that have expanded.

J: TRBJ1-2; size: -; D: TRBD1; V: TRBV5-4; CDR3: CASSPGQGERGYTF; DNA: TGTGCCAGCAGCCCGGGACAGGGGGAACGTGGCTACACCTTC
J: TRBJ2-1; size: once; D: TRBD2; V: TRBV28; CDR3: CASSSRLAGYNEQFF; DNA: TGTGCCAGCAGTTCCAGACTAGCGGGGTACAATGAGCAGTTCTTC
J: TRBJ2-2; size: once; D: TRBD2; V: TRBV13; CDR3: CASSRGGRTNTGELFF; DNA: TGTGCCAGCAGCCGGGGGGGGAGAACGAACACCGGGGAGCTGTTTTTT
J: TRBJ1-2; size: -; D: -; V: TRBV19; CDR3: CASGGQGSFGYTF; DNA: TGTGCCAGCGGGGGGCAGGGAAGTTTTGGCTACACCTTC
J: TRBJ2-1; size: -; D: -; V: TRBV11-2; CDR3: CASSTHIAEPYNEQFF; DNA: TGTGCCAGCAGCACCCACATAGCGGAACCCTACAATGAGCAGTTCTTC
J: TRBJ1-4; size: once; D: -; V: TRBV15; CDR3: CATSGYTLTNEKLFF; DNA: TGTGCCACCAGCGGGTACACCTTAACTAATGAAAAACTGTTTTTT
J: TRBJ1-4; size: -; D: TRBD1; V: TRBV6-1; CDR3: CASRLGQAENEKLFF; DNA: TGTGCCAGCAGGTTAGGACAGGCGGAAAATGAAAAACTGTTTTTT
J: TRBJ1-2; size: -; D: TRBD1; V: TRBV5-4; CDR3: CASSPKTGTYGGYTF; DNA: TGTGCCAGCAGCCCAAAGACAGGGACCTATGGTGGCTACACCTTC
J: TRBJ1-1; size: -; D: -; V: TRBV5-1; CDR3: CASSPNLQSAQLNTEAFF; DNA: TGCGCCAGCAGCCCGAACCTCCAGAGCGCTCAATTGAACACTGAAGCTTTCTTT
J: TRBJ2-7; size: -; D: -; V: TRBV6-1; CDR3: CASTAGRASSYEQYF; DNA: TGTGCCAGCACTGCGGGGCGGGCTAGCTCCTACGAGCAGTACTTC
J: TRBJ2-1; size: once; D: TRBD2; V: TRBV2; CDR3: CASRSRSGSHNEQFF; DNA: TGTGCCAGCAGGTCGAGGAGCGGGAGCCACAATGAGCAGTTCTTC
J: TRBJ2-1; size: medium-sized; D: -; V: TRBV4-1; CDR3: CASSPTNNEQFF; DNA: TGCGCCAGCAGCCCCACTAACAATGAGCAGTTCTTC
J: TRBJ1-1; size: -; D: TRBD1; V: TRBV7-9; CDR3: CASSLGQGYGDTEAFF; DNA: TGTGCCAGCAGCTTAGGACAGGGGTATGGGGACACTGAAGCTTTCTTT
J: TRBJ2-7; size: -; D: -; V: TRBV11-2; CDR3: CASSLDGGRPGEQYF; DNA: TGTGCCAGCAGCTTAGATGGAGGGCGACCCGGCGAGCAGTACTTC
J: TRBJ2-3; size: -; D: TRBD2; V: TRBV11-3; CDR3: CASSPGTSFGGTDTQYF; DNA: TGTGCCAGCAGCCCCGGGACTAGCTTTGGCGGCACAGATACGCAGTATTTT
J: TRBJ1-3; size: few; D: -; V: TRBV6-5; CDR3: CASSYSSAGSGNTIYF; DNA: TGTGCCAGCAGTTACTCGAGCGCCGGTTCTGGAAACACCATATATTTT
J: TRBJ1-4; size: -; D: -; V: TRBV25-1; CDR3: CASSGGSAWEKLFF; DNA: TGTGCCAGCAGTGGGGGGTCGGCGTGGGAAAAACTGTTTTTT
J: TRBJ2-3; size: -; D: TRBD1; V: TRBV11-3; CDR3: CASSLGDSSTDTQYF; DNA: TGTGCCAGCAGCTTAGGGGACAGTTCCACAGATACGCAGTATTTT
J: TRBJ2-7; size: once; D: -; V: TRBV7-9; CDR3: CASSRNSYEQYF; DNA: TGTGCCAGCAGCCGTAACTCCTACGAGCAGTACTTC
J: TRBJ2-3; size: -; D: -; V: TRBV4-3; CDR3: CASSGIRTDTQYF; DNA: TGCGCCAGCAGCGGGATACGCACAGATACGCAGTATTTT
J: TRBJ2-2; size: once; D: -; V: TRBV9; CDR3: CASSVAGETNTGELFF; DNA: TGTGCCAGCAGCGTAGCTGGGGAGACGAACACCGGGGAGCTGTTTTTT
J: TRBJ1-2; size: -; D: -; V: TRBV5-1; CDR3: CASSMPPRVGDYGYTF; DNA: TGCGCCAGCAGCATGCCGCCCAGGGTTGGGGACTATGGCTACACCTTC